This paragraph reports one T cell receptor (beta chain). These data originate in a study of blood T cell repertoires in COVID-19. Study information: Sample material is recorded as cDNA or gDNA derived from T cells, B-cell-depleted T cells, or PBMCs.

Germline V gene sequence: CDR1 MNHEY, CDR2 SVGEGT. This CDR3 region has 18 residues. J was trimmed by 1 base and V by 2 bases; bases with no gene match: 8. Libraries were prepared by immunoSEQ multiplex PCR; TCRdb keeps only in-frame clonotypes and omits some of them. The table includes 75,000 to 100,000 clones, around 90% detected once. Sequencing used peripheral blood. The V call is TRBV6-2 or TRBV6-3, the J call TRBJ1-6; 7 bases fit TRBD1. This receptor was obtained from a man in his 70s with acute or convalescent COVID-19. The CDR3 coding sequence is TGTGCCAGCAGTTACCCAAGACAGGGTGGTTCCTATAATTCACCCCTCCACTTT. Translated: CASSYPRQGGSYNSPLHF.